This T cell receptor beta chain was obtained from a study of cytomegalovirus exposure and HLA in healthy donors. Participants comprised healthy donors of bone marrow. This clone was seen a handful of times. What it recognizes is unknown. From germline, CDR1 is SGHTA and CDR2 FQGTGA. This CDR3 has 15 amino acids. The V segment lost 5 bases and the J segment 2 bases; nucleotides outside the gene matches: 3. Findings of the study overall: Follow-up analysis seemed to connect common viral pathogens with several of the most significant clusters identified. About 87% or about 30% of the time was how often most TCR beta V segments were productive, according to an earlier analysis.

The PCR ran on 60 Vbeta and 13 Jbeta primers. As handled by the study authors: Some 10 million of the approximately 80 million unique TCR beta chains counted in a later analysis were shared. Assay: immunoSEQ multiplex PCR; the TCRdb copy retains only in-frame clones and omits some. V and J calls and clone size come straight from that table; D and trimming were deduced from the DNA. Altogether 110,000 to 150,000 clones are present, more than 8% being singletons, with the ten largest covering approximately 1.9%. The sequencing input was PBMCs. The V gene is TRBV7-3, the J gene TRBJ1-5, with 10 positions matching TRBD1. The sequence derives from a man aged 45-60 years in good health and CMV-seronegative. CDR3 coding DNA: TGTGCCAGCAGCCCGACAGGGGGCGGCAATCAGCCCCAGCATTTT. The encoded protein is CASSPTGGGNQPQHF.